This T cell receptor beta chain is from a study of blood T cell repertoires in COVID-19. The overall study: Specimens from acute and convalescent COVID-19 originated in the United States, Italy and Spain.

Authors' data handling: Amplification from reference gene primers served as the basis for estimated nucleated cell counts. Assay used: immunoSEQ multiplex PCR; TCRdb lists only in-frame clones, some missing. V, J and clone size are taken as reported in that table, and D and trimming were inferred from the DNA itself. The data contain some 180,000 clones, about 83% of them singletons. Trimming cost V 6 bases and J 5 bases, with 14 bases left between them. The CDR3 runs to 14 residues. CDR1 and CDR2 (germline): MNHNY, SVGAGI (reference sequence). Which cohort a participant joined came from the clinical history participants gave. Up to 2 weeks before entering the study, exposed participants had met a COVID-19 case.

What was sequenced was PBMCs or T cells enriched from blood (not recorded which). The TCR comes from a woman aged 25 to 39 who had been exposed to COVID-19. This sequence joins TRBV6-6 and TRBJ1-5; D remains ambiguous. CDR3 amino acids: CASSDGGEYQPQHF. CDR3 nucleotides: TGTGCCAGCAGCGACGGCGGGGAGTATCAGCCCCAGCATTTT.